This T cell receptor beta chain is from a study of T cells in Graves' hyperthyroidism and ophthalmopathy. It was RNA transcripts that yielded the amplified TCR beta CDR3 regions. Researchers ran a first-round RT-PCR on the TCR CDR3 using the HTBI primer set. TCRdb called the multiplex PCR reads again in MiXCR, with one record for every CDR3 protein. The sample has roughly 710,000 distinct CDR3 sequences; just over 35% are singletons. Germline CDR1 is LNHNV and CDR2 is YYDKDF (reference sequence). The V end was cut by 3 bases, the J end by 6 bases, with 3 bases between. The CDR3 spans 12 residues. The sample holds many counts of this clonotype.

The specimen was blood. The V gene is TRBV15, the J gene TRBJ1-6; D unclear. This receptor was taken from a woman aged 40 to 50 with Graves' hyperthyroidism. Here the CDR3 reads CATSSANSPLHF. The CDR3 DNA reads TGTGCCACCAGCAGCGCTAATTCACCCCTCCACTTT.